This T cell receptor (beta chain) was recorded in a study of blood T cells in healthy people across ages (dated by TCRdb to between 2015 and 2017). For context, the study as a whole: Template switching captured roughly one uniquely barcoded TCR beta cDNA molecule per two T cells in model experiments. The study measured age-related changes in TCR beta repertoire diversity using deep sequencing normalized with unique cDNA molecular identifiers. Donors were grouped into four age groups: young (average roughly 15 years), middle-aged (less than 40), aged (around 60) and long-lived (82). To avoid experimental bias, donors of different ages were spread randomly across the sequencing lanes. Two additional independent replicas of 1 million unique cDNA reads from the same blood draw were analyzed for two donors (one aged 18 to 30 and one aged 80 or older). What the authors observed across the whole study: Because donor CMV infection status was unknown, age-related changes in expanded clonotypes were potentially confounded. Since profiling was done on bulk unsorted PBMCs, naive and antigen-experienced compartments could not be conclusively compared. Compared with the aged group, the long-lived group had more naive CD4+ T cells, fewer expanded clones and increased TCR diversity, suggesting age selection. As age increased, observed TCR beta diversity per million T cells dropped in a roughly linear way, and a significant reduction was already evident by age 40. Estimates of total diversity based on one million sequenced T cells were regarded as lower bounds and as underestimates. Observed TCR beta diversity correlated strongly with the percentage of naive T cells measured by flow cytometry.

As to this clonotype: Its antigen is still unknown. Base qualities are missing; no much larger clone stands one base away.

Donors were approximately 42 systemically healthy Caucasian individuals from Russia aged roughly 6 to 100 years. Around 10 milliliters of peripheral blood were drawn from each donor into EDTA-treated Vacutainer tubes. Ficoll-Paque density-gradient centrifugation was used to isolate PBMCs, with at least 7 million per sample. Total RNA was extracted from PBMCs with Trizol reagent, with at least 5.5 micrograms obtained per sample. Naive CD45RAhigh/CD27high T cell percentages were measured by flow cytometry on a PBMC aliquot from every donor. Libraries were constructed by 5' RACE. Sequencer: Illumina HiSeq 2500. The second PCR ran for about 6 to 11 cycles and used a J-beta primer mix along with a sample-barcoded 5' primer. Each TCR beta cDNA molecule received a unique molecular identifier from a template-switch 5' adaptor carrying 12 random nucleotides. Each sample yielded at least 2.5 million CDR3-containing paired-end reads. First-strand cDNA synthesis was performed from all RNA using the Mint cDNA synthesis kit, with priming by a TRBC-specific oligonucleotide. After uracil-DNA glycosylase treatment, a first 18-cycle PCR used universal primers M1SS and BC2_uni_R on all cDNA. On the study's bioinformatics: For normalization, 1 million high-quality reads, each with a distinct molecular identifier, were randomly selected from each sample. Instead of being binned into consensus sequences, reads with shared molecular identifiers were discarded. CDR3 identification, clonotype clustering and error correction used MiTCR with a Q25 quality threshold and the strictest error-elimination algorithm. A nonparametric unseen species model using Euler transformation provided a lower-bound estimate of total TCR beta diversity. The public reads were quality trimmed at Q25 with fastp and then assembled into clones with MiXCR by TCRdb, keeping productive beta chains. Under each unique CDR3 protein, matching rows form one entry showing the most common genes and DNA. These V and J calls originate from TCRdb's pipeline instead of the authors' own analysis. This sample is represented by approximately 690,000 distinct CDR3 sequences; roughly 50% of them were singletons. The top ten clones comprise roughly 34% of the sample.

CDR1 and CDR2, per the germline V gene, are MRHNA and SNTAGT. A distance of 17 bases separates the germline ends of V and J, which lose 8 bases and 3 bases respectively. Spanning cysteine to phenylalanine, the CDR3 consists of 14 amino acids. The CDR3 DNA has 42 bases and is translated from base 1. The sample consisted of blood. This TCR was recovered from a man between 60 and 75 years old in good health. The rearrangement joined TRBV6-4 to TRBJ2-7; TRBD2 is possibly the D segment (9 matching bases). CDR3 region: CASLAGQDDYEQYF. The nucleotides are TGTGCCAGCCTAGCGGGACAGGACGACTACGAGCAGTACTTC.